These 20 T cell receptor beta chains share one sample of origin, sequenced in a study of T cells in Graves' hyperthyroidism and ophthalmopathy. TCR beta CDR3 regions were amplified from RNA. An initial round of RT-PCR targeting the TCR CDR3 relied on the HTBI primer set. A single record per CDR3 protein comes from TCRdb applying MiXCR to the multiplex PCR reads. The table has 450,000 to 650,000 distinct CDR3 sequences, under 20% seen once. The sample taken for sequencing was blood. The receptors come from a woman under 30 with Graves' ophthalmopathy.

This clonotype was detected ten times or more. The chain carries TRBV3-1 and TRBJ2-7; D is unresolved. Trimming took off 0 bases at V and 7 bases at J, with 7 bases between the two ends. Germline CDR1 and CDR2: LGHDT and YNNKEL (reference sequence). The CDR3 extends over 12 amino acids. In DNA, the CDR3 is TGTGCCAGCAGCCAAGATACCGGGGAGCAGTACTTC. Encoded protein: CASSQDTGEQYF.

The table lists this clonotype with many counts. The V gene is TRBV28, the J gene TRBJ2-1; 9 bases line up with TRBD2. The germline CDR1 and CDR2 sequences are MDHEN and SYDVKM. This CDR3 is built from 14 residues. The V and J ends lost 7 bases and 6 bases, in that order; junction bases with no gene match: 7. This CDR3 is CASTHAGGGNEQFF. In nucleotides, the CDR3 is TGTGCCAGCACCCACGCGGGGGGGGGCAATGAGCAGTTCTTC. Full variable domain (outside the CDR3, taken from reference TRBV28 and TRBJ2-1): DVKVTQSSRYLVKRTGEKVFLECVQDMDHENMFWYRQDPGLGLRLIYFSYDVKMKEKGDIPEGYSVSREKKERFSLILESASTNQTSMYLCASTHAGGGNEQFFGPGTRLTVL.

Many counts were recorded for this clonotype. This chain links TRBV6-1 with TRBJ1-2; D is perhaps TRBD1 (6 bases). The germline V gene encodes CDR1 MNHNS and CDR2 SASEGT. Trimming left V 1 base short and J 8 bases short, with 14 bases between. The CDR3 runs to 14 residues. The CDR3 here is CASSEGSEGGGYTF. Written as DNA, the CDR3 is TGTGCCAGCAGTGAAGGTTCCGAGGGGGGAGGCTACACCTTC.

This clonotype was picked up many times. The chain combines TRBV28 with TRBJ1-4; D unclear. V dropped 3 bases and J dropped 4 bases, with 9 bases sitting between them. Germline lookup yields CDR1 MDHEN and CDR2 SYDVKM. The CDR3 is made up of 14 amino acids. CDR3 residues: CASSFETGNEKLFF. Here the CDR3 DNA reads TGTGCCAGCAGTTTTGAGACGGGTAATGAAAAACTGTTTTTT.

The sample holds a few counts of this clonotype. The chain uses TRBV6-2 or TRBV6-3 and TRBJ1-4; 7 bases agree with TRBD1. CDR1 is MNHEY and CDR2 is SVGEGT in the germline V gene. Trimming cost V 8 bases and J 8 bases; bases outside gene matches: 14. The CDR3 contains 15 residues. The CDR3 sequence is CASPWWTGRGEKLFF. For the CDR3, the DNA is TGTGCCAGCCCCTGGTGGACAGGCCGGGGGGAAAAACTGTTTTTT.

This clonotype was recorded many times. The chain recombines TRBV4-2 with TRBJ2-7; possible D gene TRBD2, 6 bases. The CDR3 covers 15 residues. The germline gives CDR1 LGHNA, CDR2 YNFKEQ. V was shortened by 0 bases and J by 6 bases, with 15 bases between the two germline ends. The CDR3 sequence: CASSQDSGGVAEQYF. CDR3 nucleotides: TGTGCCAGCAGCCAAGACAGTGGCGGGGTCGCCGAGCAGTACTTC.

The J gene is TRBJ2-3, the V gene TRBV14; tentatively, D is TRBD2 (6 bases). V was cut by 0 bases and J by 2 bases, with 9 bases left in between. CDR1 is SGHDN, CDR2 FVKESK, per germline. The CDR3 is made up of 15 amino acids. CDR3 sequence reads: CASSQDSGNTDTQYF. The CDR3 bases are TGTGCCAGCAGCCAAGATAGCGGAAACACAGATACGCAGTATTTT.

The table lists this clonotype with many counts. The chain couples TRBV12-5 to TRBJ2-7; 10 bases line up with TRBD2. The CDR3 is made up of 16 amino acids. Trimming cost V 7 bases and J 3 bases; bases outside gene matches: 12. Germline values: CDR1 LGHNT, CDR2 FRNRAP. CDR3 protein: CASAAILAGVVYEQYF. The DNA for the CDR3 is TGTGCTAGTGCCGCGATTCTAGCGGGGGTCGTCTACGAGCAGTACTTC.

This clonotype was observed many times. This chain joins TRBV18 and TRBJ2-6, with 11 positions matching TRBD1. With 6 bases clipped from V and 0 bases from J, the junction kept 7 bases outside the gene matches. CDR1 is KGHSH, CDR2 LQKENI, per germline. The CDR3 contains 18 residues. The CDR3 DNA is TGTGCCAGCTCCCCTAGGACAGGGGGCTCCTCTGGGGCCAACGTCCTGACTTTC. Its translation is CASSPRTGGSSGANVLTF.

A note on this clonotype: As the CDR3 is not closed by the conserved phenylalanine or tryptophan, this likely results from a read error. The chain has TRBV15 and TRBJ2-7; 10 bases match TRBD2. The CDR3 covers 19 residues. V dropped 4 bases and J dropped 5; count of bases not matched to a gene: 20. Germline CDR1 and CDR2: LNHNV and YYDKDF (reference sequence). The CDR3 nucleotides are TGTGCCACCAGCACATCTCATATTGGGGGAGCCGGGACTAGCGACGAGCAGTACCTC. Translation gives CATSTSHIGGAGTSDEQYL.

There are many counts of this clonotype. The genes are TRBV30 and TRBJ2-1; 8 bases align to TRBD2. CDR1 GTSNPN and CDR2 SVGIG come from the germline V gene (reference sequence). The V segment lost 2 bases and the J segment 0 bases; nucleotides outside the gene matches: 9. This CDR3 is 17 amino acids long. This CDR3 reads CAWSRSASGGSYNEQFF. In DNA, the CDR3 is TGTGCCTGGAGTCGGTCTGCGAGCGGGGGCTCCTACAATGAGCAGTTCTTC. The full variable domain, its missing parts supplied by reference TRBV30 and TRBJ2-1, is SQTIHQWPATLVQPVGSPLSLECTVEGTSNPNLYWYRQAAGRGLQLLFYSVGIGQISSEVPQNLSASRPQDRQFILSSKKLLLSDSGFYLCAWSRSASGGSYNEQFFGPGTRLTVL.

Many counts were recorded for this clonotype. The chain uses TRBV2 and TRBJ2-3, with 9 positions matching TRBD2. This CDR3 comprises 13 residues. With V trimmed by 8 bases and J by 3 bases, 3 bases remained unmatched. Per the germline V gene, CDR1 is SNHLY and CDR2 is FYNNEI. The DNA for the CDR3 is TGTGCCAGCGGGGGACTAGCAACAGATACGCAGTATTTT. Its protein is CASGGLATDTQYF.

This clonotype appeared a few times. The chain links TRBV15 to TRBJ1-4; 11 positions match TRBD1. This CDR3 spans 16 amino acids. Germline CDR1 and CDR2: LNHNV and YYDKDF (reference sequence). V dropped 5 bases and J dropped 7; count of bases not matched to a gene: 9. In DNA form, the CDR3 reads TGTGCCACCAGCCCTCACGGGGGGACAGGGGGTGAAAAACTGTTTTTT. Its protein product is CATSPHGGTGGEKLFF.

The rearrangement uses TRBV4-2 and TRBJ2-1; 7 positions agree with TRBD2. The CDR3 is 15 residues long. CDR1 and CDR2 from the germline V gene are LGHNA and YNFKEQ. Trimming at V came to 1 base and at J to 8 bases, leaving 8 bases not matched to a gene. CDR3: CASSQGTTAGDEQFF. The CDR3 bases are TGTGCCAGCAGCCAAGGGACTACCGCGGGGGATGAGCAGTTCTTC.

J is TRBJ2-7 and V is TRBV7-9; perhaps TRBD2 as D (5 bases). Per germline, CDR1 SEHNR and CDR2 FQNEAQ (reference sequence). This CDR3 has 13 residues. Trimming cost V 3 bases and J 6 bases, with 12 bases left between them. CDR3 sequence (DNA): TGTGCCAGCAGCTTTAACGAGGGTTTCGAGCAGTACTTC. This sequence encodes CASSFNEGFEQYF.

The CDR3 DNA follows: TGCGGGGGGACAGGGGATGGGACCGGGGAGCTGTTTTTT. Its protein is CGGTGDGTGELFF. The rearrangement joins TRBV29-1 to TRBJ2-2, with 10 nucleotides matching TRBD1. Germline CDR1 and CDR2: SQVTM and ANQGSEA. The CDR3 extends over 13 amino acids.

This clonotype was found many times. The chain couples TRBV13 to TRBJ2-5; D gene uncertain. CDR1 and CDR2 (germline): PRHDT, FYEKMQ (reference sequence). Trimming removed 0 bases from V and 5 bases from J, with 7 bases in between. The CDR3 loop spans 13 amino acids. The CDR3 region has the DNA TGTGCCAGCAGCTTAGGCCACCGGGAGACCCAGTACTTC. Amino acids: CASSLGHRETQYF.

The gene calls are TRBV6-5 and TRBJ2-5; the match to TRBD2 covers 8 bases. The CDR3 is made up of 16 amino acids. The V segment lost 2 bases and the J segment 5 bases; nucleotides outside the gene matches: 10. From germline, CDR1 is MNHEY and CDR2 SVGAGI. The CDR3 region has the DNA TGTGCCAGCAGTTACCGGCCGGGAGGGCCGGTGGAGACCCAGTACTTC. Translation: CASSYRPGGPVETQYF.

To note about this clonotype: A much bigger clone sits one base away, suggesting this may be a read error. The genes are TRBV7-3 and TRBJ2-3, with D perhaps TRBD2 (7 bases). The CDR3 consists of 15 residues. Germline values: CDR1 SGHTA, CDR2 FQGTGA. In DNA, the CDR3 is TGTGCCAGCAGCGGGGGGGCGGCTAGCACAGATACGCAGTGTTTT. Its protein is CASSGGAASTDTQCF.

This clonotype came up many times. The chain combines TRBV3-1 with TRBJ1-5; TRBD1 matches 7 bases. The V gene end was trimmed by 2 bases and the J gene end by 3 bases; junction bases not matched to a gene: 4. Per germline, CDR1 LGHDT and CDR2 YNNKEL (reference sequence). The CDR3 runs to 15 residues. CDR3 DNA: TGTGCCAGCAGCCAATCGGGACAGCTCAATCAGCCCCAGCATTTT. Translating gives CASSQSGQLNQPQHF.